This TCR beta chain comes out of a study of OX40 agonist ivuxolimab in advanced cancers. Study at large: Every 2 weeks, patients received ivuxolimab intravenously, dosed at 0.01 to 10 mg/kg. Findings and caveats of the study: The expanded peripheral T cells' antigen specificity was not determined. Among patients with partial responses at 0.1-3.0 mg/kg, clonal expansion was among the lowest.

Blood specimens came from baseline, cycle 4 day 1, and cycle 7 day 1. The table came from immunoSEQ multiplex PCR; TCRdb's copy has only in-frame clones and leaves some out. The table has more than 85,000 clones, more than 80% seen once. V lost 4 bases and J lost 2, with 9 bases in between. The CDR3 consists of 15 residues. Germline V gene data show CDR1 as SGHTA and CDR2 as FQGNSA. Worth noting for this clone: The target antigen is unknown.

This chain links TRBV7-2 with TRBJ2-6, with a tentative D call TRBD1 (6 bases). This clonotype was obtained from an adult with an advanced solid tumor such as melanoma, head and neck, liver or kidney cancer. Sequenced here: CD4+ or CD8+ T cells sorted from blood, sampled in a trial of the OX40 agonist ivuxolimab. The CDR3 bases are TGTGCCAGCAGCTCGGCAGGGGCTGGGGCCAACGTCCTGACTTTC. This gives the protein CASSSAGAGANVLTF.